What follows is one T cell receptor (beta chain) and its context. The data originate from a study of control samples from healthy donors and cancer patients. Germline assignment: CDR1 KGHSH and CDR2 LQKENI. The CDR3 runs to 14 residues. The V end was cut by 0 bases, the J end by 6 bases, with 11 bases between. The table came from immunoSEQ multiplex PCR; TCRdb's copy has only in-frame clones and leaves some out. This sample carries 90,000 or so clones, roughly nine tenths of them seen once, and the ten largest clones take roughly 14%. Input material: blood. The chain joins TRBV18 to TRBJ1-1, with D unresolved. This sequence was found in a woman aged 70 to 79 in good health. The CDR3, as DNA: TGTGCCAGCTCACCACCGTCAAAAGAAGCTGAAGCTTTCTTT. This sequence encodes CASSPPSKEAEAFF.